Listed below are T cell receptor beta chains from one sample, sequenced in a study of T-cell reconstitution after alpha-beta-depleted transplantation in children. MiXCR was run by TCRdb on the PCR reads, yielding one entry per CDR3 protein. The repertoire consists of hundreds of thousands of distinct CDR3 sequences, with 30% to 35% occurring once and the leading ten covering about 2.3%. The sequenced sample was PBMCs from the stem cell graft donor, obtained from the stem cell graft. These receptors all come from a human donor who donated a stem cell graft to a child with aplastic anemia. Both conserved end residues are trimmed from each CDR3. Where a row states a size, it is once, few, many or the class of an expanded clone; other rows omit it.

size: few
V: TRBV6-5
J: TRBJ1-4
CDR3: ASSSGQGIYEKLF

size: NA
V: TRBV20-1
J: TRBJ2-5
CDR3: SANSGRVEETQY

size: NA
V: TRBV7-3
J: TRBJ2-7
CDR3: ASSLSGDSYEQY

size: once
V: TRBV20-1
J: TRBJ2-3
CDR3: SATPSSGRANTQY

size: NA
V: TRBV6-1
J: TRBJ1-2
CDR3: ASSEDSRGANYGYT

size: few
V: TRBV30
J: TRBJ1-2
CDR3: AWRGDSYGYT

size: NA
V: TRBV19
J: TRBJ2-7
CDR3: ASSQTYYEQY

size: NA
V: TRBV7-9
J: TRBJ2-4
CDR3: ASSRPGLINIQY

size: NA
V: TRBV6-4
J: TRBJ2-1
CDR3: ASAQDGRYNEQF

size: NA
V: TRBV30
J: TRBJ2-1
CDR3: AWSLYGTYNEQF

size: few
V: TRBV3-1
J: TRBJ2-3
CDR3: ASRPDRYRTDTQY

size: NA
V: TRBV18
J: TRBJ2-2
CDR3: ASSYATENTGELF

size: NA
V: TRBV28
J: TRBJ2-5
CDR3: ASNRRGRETQY